The 29 T cell receptor beta chains listed next were all sequenced from one sample in a study of regulatory T cells in long-lasting Graves disease. Building the TCR beta libraries relied on iRepertoire HTBI primers, and CDR3 regions underwent Arm-PCR. Via MiXCR, TCRdb re-called the multiplex PCR reads, giving one row per CDR3 protein. The sample records roughly 430,000 distinct CDR3 sequences, 15% to 20% being singletons. Time point specified: newly diagnosed GD, antithyroid drugs for less than 3 months. Generation of the TCR library employed RNA extracted from PBMCs. This same sample was also part of a study on T cells in Graves' hyperthyroidism and ophthalmopathy.

The sample consisted of peripheral blood mononuclear cells (PBMCs), taken at new diagnosis, from a patient treated with antithyroid drugs. These receptors were collected from a woman between 25 and 40 years old with Graves disease.

The chain is built from TRBV11-1 and TRBJ2-1; the D is unclear. The J call is uncertain, as TRBJ2-5 better fits the DNA end. Germline V lookup: CDR1 SGHAT, CDR2 FQDESV (reference sequence). CDR3 length: 15 amino acids. CDR3 sequence (DNA): TGTGCCAGCAGCTTAGCGTCCCCAGTCCAAGAGACCCAGTACTTC. As protein: CASSLASPVQETQYF.

This clonotype was seen a few times. One end of the junction varies from germline; a read error may be responsible. The V and J genes are TRBV11-2 and TRBJ2-2; D might be TRBD1 (7 bases). The germline V gene has CDR1 SGHAT and CDR2 FQNNGV. The CDR3 totals 12 residues. CDR3 sequence: CASRGPGGELSF. Written as DNA, the CDR3 is TGTGCCAGTAGGGGGCCAGGCGGGGAGCTGTCTTTT.

Ten or more counts support this clonotype. The chain uses TRBV5-1 and TRBJ2-3; TRBD1 aligns across 10 bases. J lost 1 base, V lost 4 bases, and 6 bases had no gene match. CDR1 is SGHRS and CDR2 is YFSETQ in the germline V gene. The CDR3 sequence is 16 residues long. This chain's CDR3 is CASSPAGTGGTDTQYF. The CDR3 DNA reads as TGCGCCAGCAGCCCTGCCGGGACAGGGGGCACAGATACGCAGTATTTT. Full variable domain (outside the CDR3, taken from reference TRBV5-1 and TRBJ2-3): KAGVTQTPRYLIKTRGQQVTLSCSPISGHRSVSWYQQTPGQGLQFLFEYFSETQRNKGNFPGRFSGRQFSNSRSEMNVSTLELGDSALYLCASSPAGTGGTDTQYFGPGTRLTVL.

This clonotype was seen only a few times. J is TRBJ2-7 and V is TRBV28, with D hard to call. Germline loops: CDR1 MDHEN, CDR2 SYDVKM. The length of the CDR3 is 12 residues. Deletions cut 7 bases from V and 4 bases from J, with 11 bases between. CDR3 in DNA: TGTGCCAGCAACTCTCGGGCTTACGAGCAGTACTTC. Translating it yields CASNSRAYEQYF.

This sequence joins TRBV7-3 and TRBJ1-1; D gene uncertain. Looked up from germline, CDR1 is SGHTA and CDR2 is FQGTGA. Trimming stripped 6 bases from V and 14 bases from J, with 22 bases between. This CDR3 region has 13 residues. The CDR3 spells CASSPPGPRRTFF. The CDR3 DNA reads TGTGCCAGCAGTCCCCCCGGGCCACGGAGAACCTTCTTT.

The V and J genes are TRBV5-1 and TRBJ1-4; D call uncertain. V lost 0 bases to trimming and J lost 8 bases, with 14 bases between them. This CDR3 spans 15 amino acids. The germline V gene has CDR1 SGHRS and CDR2 YFSETQ. The CDR3: CASSLAVGRREKLFF. CDR3 sequence (DNA): TGCGCCAGCAGCTTGGCCGTGGGGAGGAGGGAAAAACTGTTTTTT.

This clonotype was detected many times. V and J are TRBV3-2 and TRBJ1-5. TRBV3-2 is noted as a pseudogene. The CDR3 has 18 residues. In DNA form, the CDR3 reads TGTGCCAGCAACCACAGTAAATCCCATCACCCGCGATGTCAGCCCCAGCATTTT. As protein: CASNHSKSHHPRCQPQHF.

The sample holds many counts of this clonotype. The chain employs TRBV28 and TRBJ2-1; D is undetermined. V lost 7 bases and J lost 7, with 17 bases in between. The length of the CDR3 is 14 residues. Looked up from germline, CDR1 is MDHEN and CDR2 is SYDVKM. The CDR3: CASNSVETPNEQFF. CDR3 bases: TGTGCCAGCAACTCCGTAGAAACCCCTAATGAGCAGTTCTTC.

This clonotype appeared many times. The gene calls are TRBV18 and TRBJ2-1, with 13 bases identical to TRBD2. CDR1 KGHSH and CDR2 LQKENI come from the germline V gene. The CDR3 extends over 17 amino acids. The V and J ends lost 3 bases and 5 bases, in that order; junction bases with no gene match: 7. CDR3 sequence (DNA): TGTGCCAGCTCACCGGGACTAGCGGGGCTAAAGGACAATGAGCAGTTCTTC. Its translation is CASSPGLAGLKDNEQFF.

This clonotype was found many times. The rearrangement links TRBV7-6 to TRBJ2-1; 7 bases are a match to TRBD1. The germline V gene encodes CDR1 SGHVS and CDR2 FNYEAQ. This CDR3 is built from 18 residues. V lost 2 bases and J lost 0; bases outside the gene matches: 10. For the CDR3, the DNA is TGTGCCAGCAGCTTAAGGATAGAGGGGGCCAACTCCTACAATGAGCAGTTCTTC. Protein sequence: CASSLRIEGANSYNEQFF.

This clonotype turned up a few times. This chain joins TRBV29-1 and TRBJ1-2; D gene uncertain. CDR3 length: 16 residues. Germline loops: CDR1 SQVTM, CDR2 ANQGSEA. V was shortened by 6 bases and J by 3 bases, with 23 bases between the two germline ends. The CDR3 region is CSVKDRTSGWDYGYTF. The CDR3 DNA sequence: TGCAGCGTCAAAGACCGGACCTCTGGATGGGACTATGGCTACACCTTC.

This clonotype came up a few times. The chain carries TRBV14 and TRBJ1-2; D is ambiguous. V was shortened by 4 bases and J by 4 bases, with 19 bases between the two germline ends. This CDR3 spans 16 amino acids. Germline V gene sequence: CDR1 SGHDN, CDR2 FVKESK. The CDR3 here is CASSPFGPSLPYGYTF. The CDR3 DNA reads as TGTGCCAGCAGCCCTTTCGGTCCCTCCCTTCCCTATGGCTACACCTTC.

This clonotype was observed a handful of times. The chain links TRBV12-3 or TRBV12-4 to TRBJ2-6; D assignment may be TRBD1 or TRBD2 (5 bases each). V gave up 6 bases and J gave up 1 base, with 13 bases separating them. This CDR3 contains 16 residues. The CDR3 region is CASSSGAPSGANVLTF. CDR3 sequence (DNA): TGTGCCAGCAGCTCCGGGGCCCCATCTGGGGCCAACGTCCTGACTTTC.

The chain uses TRBV2 and TRBJ1-1, with 9 bases matching TRBD1. The germline V gene encodes CDR1 SNHLY and CDR2 FYNNEI. This CDR3 has 15 amino acids. J lost 4 bases, V lost 3 bases, and 6 bases had no gene match. The CDR3 DNA is TGTGCCAGCAGTGAGTGGACAGGGGTTGGCACTGAAGCTTTCTTT. Translation gives CASSEWTGVGTEAFF.

This clonotype was recorded many times. This sequence joins TRBV28 and TRBJ1-1; no reliable D call. The V gene's germline CDR1 is MDHEN and CDR2 SYDVKM. This CDR3 has 11 amino acids. Trimming took off 3 bases at V and 6 bases at J, with 5 bases between the two ends. In DNA, the CDR3 is TGTGCCAGCAGTTTTCATTCTGAAGCTTTCTTT. It translates to CASSFHSEAFF.

This clonotype was seen many times. The V and J genes are TRBV20-1 and TRBJ1-1, with D hard to call. The germline V and J ends were trimmed by 0 bases and 1 base, with 12 bases remaining between them. CDR3 length equals 15 residues. Germline lookup yields CDR1 DFQATT and CDR2 SNEGSKA (reference sequence). The chain's CDR3 is CSARDQWGGNTEAFF. CDR3 DNA: TGCAGTGCTAGAGATCAGTGGGGAGGGAACACTGAAGCTTTCTTT.

This clonotype showed up many times. The rearrangement uses TRBV7-2 and TRBJ2-3, with D possibly being TRBD2 (5 bases). CDR1 is SGHTA, CDR2 FQGNSA, per germline. V lost 3 bases, J lost 2 bases, and 9 bases lay in between. The CDR3 is 14 amino acids. In nucleotides, the CDR3 is TGTGCCAGCAGCTTGAGGGAAACCACAGATACGCAGTATTTT. This translates into CASSLRETTDTQYF.

Comments on this clonotype: At one end, the junction sequence differs from germline, possibly due to a read error. The gene calls are TRBV5-4 and TRBJ1-5, with 11 positions matching TRBD1. Germline V gives CDR1 SGHNT, CDR2 YYREEE (reference sequence). The CDR3 loop spans 15 amino acids. The DNA of the CDR3 is TGTGCCAGCAGCCGCGGGACAGGGGGTAATCAGCCCCAGAATTTT. It codes for CASSRGTGGNQPQNF.

The gene calls are TRBV19 and TRBJ2-2; the match to TRBD1 covers 9 bases. Germline loops: CDR1 LNHDA, CDR2 SQIVND (reference sequence). This CDR3 is 15 amino acids long. V lost 6 bases, J lost 5 bases, and 7 bases stayed unmatched. CDR3 loop: CASSNRGQGTGELFF. Here the CDR3 DNA reads TGTGCCAGTAGCAACAGGGGGCAGGGGACCGGGGAGCTGTTTTTT.

The V and J genes are TRBV24-1 and TRBJ1-4; the match to TRBD1 covers 7 bases. The CDR3 consists of 13 residues. Germline V gives CDR1 KGHDR, CDR2 SFDVKD. The V segment lost 6 bases and the J segment 7 bases; nucleotides outside the gene matches: 4. In DNA, the CDR3 is TGTGCCACCAGTCAGGGGGACGGTGAAAAACTGTTTTTT. It translates to CATSQGDGEKLFF.

This chain uses TRBV6-1 with TRBJ2-1; D remains ambiguous. CDR3 length: 14 amino acids. The germline CDR1 and CDR2 sequences are MNHNS and SASEGT. V gave up 6 bases and J gave up 6 bases, with 15 bases separating them. This chain's CDR3 is CASSPLHGRNEQFF. CDR3 nucleotide sequence: TGTGCCAGCAGCCCCCTGCATGGTCGCAATGAGCAGTTCTTC.

This clonotype was counted many times. The V call is TRBV28, the J call TRBJ2-3, with 9 bases fitting TRBD1. This CDR3 has 15 amino acids. Germline loops: CDR1 MDHEN, CDR2 SYDVKM. The junction had 6 bases not matched to a gene; V was cut back by 3 bases and J by 5 bases. Here the CDR3 reads CASSFGTGLGDTQYF. The CDR3 DNA is TGTGCCAGCAGTTTCGGGACAGGGCTAGGAGATACGCAGTATTTT.

This chain joins TRBV10-3 and TRBJ2-5, with TRBD2 identical over 8 bases. The CDR3 consists of 15 residues. Germline CDR1 ENHRY, CDR2 SYGVKD. J gave up 5 bases and V 6 bases, and 11 bases lay outside the gene matches. In DNA, the CDR3 is TGTGCCATCAGCCCGGGGGAGCGGGAGTGGGAGACCCAGTACTTC. Translating gives CAISPGEREWETQYF.

This clonotype has ten or more counts. This chain joins TRBV20-1 and TRBJ1-5, with D possibly matching TRBD1 (5 bases). Germline-derived CDR1 and CDR2 are DFQATT and SNEGSKA (reference sequence). The CDR3 is 13 amino acids. Trimming pared 2 bases from V and 1 base from J, leaving 6 bases between. CDR3 nucleotides: TGCAGTGCTAGAAGGGACAGCAATCAGCCCCAGCATTTT. It is translated as CSARRDSNQPQHF.

This clonotype was observed a handful of times. A junction end diverges from the germline sequence, so it may reflect a read error. The CDR3 reads CATSDAQTGTGLDF. The CDR3 DNA follows: TGTGCCACCAGTGATGCCCAGACCGGGACAGGGTTAGATTTT. The chain recombines TRBV24-1 with TRBJ2-3, with 9 bases fitting TRBD1. CDR1 KGHDR and CDR2 SFDVKD come from the germline V gene. The CDR3 length is 14 residues.

Ten or more counts support this clonotype. CDR3: CASSQVWGAGKLFF. The CDR3, as DNA: TGTGCCAGCAGCCAAGTGTGGGGCGCGGGAAAACTGTTTTTT. The V call is TRBV3-1, the J call TRBJ1-4; D is possibly TRBD1 (5 bases). The CDR3 spans 14 residues. Germline loops: CDR1 LGHDT, CDR2 YNNKEL (reference sequence). Trimming shortened V by 1 base and J by 10 bases, and 13 bases separated the two germline ends.

This clonotype was found many times. CDR3: CAISENSQETQYF. CDR3 nucleotide sequence: TGTGCCATCAGTGAGAACAGCCAAGAGACCCAGTACTTC. The chain uses TRBV10-3 and TRBJ2-5; D gene unclear. This CDR3 comprises 13 residues. Trimming left V 2 bases short and J 1 base short, with 5 bases between. CDR1 and CDR2 (germline): ENHRY, SYGVKD.

This clonotype was counted many times. This chain connects TRBV28 to TRBJ1-2, with a possible D match to TRBD1 (5 bases). Germline CDR1 and CDR2: MDHEN and SYDVKM. The CDR3 contains 13 residues. V was clipped by 3 bases and J by 8 bases, with 13 bases between them. CDR3 sequence (DNA): TGTGCCAGCAGTTTGTCGGCAGGGTACGGCTACACCTTC. Translating it yields CASSLSAGYGYTF.

The CDR3 bases are TGCGCCAGCAGCTGGGACAGGGTCATCGGGGAGCTGTTTTTT. Translation: CASSWDRVIGELFF. The V call is TRBV5-1, the J call TRBJ2-2; 9 positions match TRBD1. This CDR3 comprises 14 residues. Germline CDR1 is SGHRS and CDR2 is YFSETQ. The ends lost 3 bases at V and 7 bases at J; junction bases unmatched: 4.